This TCR beta chain originates from a study of blood T cell repertoires in COVID-19 (dated by TCRdb to about 2020). Background on the whole study: Samples covering the acute and convalescent phases of COVID-19 were provided by collaborators in the United States, Italy and Spain. The sample metadata nearly always contained a de-identified subject ID, COVID-19 status, age in years and sex. HLA class I and class II types, where available, came from metadata supplied by the sample provider rather than from assay-based typing. The samples were drawn from two sources: the first 160 participants of the ongoing ImmuneRACE study, and 1,200 or so subjects contributed by 6 global collaborators. Deeply sampled blood TCRbeta repertoires from subjects exposed to, actively infected with, or recovered from COVID-19 were included in the dataset. The material from the prospective study consisted of cDNA or gDNA derived from T cells, B-cell-depleted T cells, or PBMCs. The repertoires were released in a freely available public database meant as a resource for research on the immune response to SARS-CoV-2.

Collaborating institutions collected whole blood in K2EDTA tubes following their own protocols. For TCRbeta analysis, collaborators shipped samples in one of three forms: frozen whole blood, isolated PBMCs, or DNA extracted from either of those sample types. TCRbeta CDR3 regions were amplified from genomic DNA using the immunoSEQ Assay, a bias-controlled multiplex PCR. Per the authors' processing: The number of nucleated cells in each sample was estimated from the amplification of reference gene primers within the assay. To quantify the absolute abundance of each unique TCRbeta CDR3 rearrangement, sequence reads were collapsed and filtered. For each sample, productive Simpson clonality was calculated by taking the square root of Simpson's diversity index across productive rearrangements. TCRdb obtained this table from immuneACCESS and retained in-frame rearrangements with V and J assigned. These tables miss some clones; where compared with another copy, unresolved V genes account for less than half of the shortfall, and the remainder is unexplained. Clone size and the V and J calls come from that table; the DNA yielded D and trimming. The sample data list tens of thousands of clones, and around 90% of these were observed just once. Clones ranked in the top ten supply about 27% of the sample.

Including the terminal cysteine and phenylalanine, the CDR3 comprises 15 residues. Just the 45-base CDR3 DNA is kept, in frame starting at base 1. V and J are trimmed by 6 bases and 4 bases, and the gene matches miss 8 bases of the junction. From the germline V gene, CDR1 is KGHSH and CDR2 is LQKENI. Points on this clone: This receptor's antigen is unknown. No much larger clonotype is one base removed from it; base qualities were not supplied.

Beyond this particular receptor, the publication reports: The amount of clinical and demographic metadata varied by source and participant and was provided uncurated.

The specimen was peripheral blood. The rearrangement joined TRBV18 to TRBJ1-2; 10 nucleotides in the junction match TRBD1. The receptor comes from an older woman with active COVID-19. The bases read TGTGCCAGCTCTCAACCGGGACAGGGGAGCTATGGCTACACCTTC. The resulting protein is CASSQPGQGSYGYTF.